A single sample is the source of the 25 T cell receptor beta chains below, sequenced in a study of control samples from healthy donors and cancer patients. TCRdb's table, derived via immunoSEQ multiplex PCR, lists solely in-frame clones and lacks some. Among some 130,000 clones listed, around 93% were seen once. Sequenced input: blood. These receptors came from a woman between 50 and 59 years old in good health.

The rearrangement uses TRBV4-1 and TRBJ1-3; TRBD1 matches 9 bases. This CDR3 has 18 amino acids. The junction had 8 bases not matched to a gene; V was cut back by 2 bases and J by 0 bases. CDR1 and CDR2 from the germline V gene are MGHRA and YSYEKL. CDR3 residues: CASSQLLGQGTSGNTIYF. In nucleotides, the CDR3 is TGCGCCAGCAGCCAACTTCTAGGACAGGGGACCTCTGGAAACACCATATATTTT.

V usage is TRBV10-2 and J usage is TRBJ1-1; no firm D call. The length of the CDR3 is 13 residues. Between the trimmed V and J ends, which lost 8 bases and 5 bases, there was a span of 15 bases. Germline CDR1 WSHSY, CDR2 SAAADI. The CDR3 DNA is TGCGCCAGCCTAACTCCAAGAAAGACTGAAGCTTTCTTT. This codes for CASLTPRKTEAFF.

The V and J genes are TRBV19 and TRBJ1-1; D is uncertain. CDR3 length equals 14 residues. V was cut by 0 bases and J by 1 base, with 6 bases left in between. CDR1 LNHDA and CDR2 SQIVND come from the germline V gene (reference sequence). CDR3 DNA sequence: TGTGCCAGTAGTATAGACCCAGGGAACACTGAAGCTTTCTTT. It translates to CASSIDPGNTEAFF.

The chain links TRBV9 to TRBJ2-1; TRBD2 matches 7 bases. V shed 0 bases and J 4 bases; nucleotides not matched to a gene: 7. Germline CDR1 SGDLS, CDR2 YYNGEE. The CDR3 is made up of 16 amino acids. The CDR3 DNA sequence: TGTGCCAGCAGCGTAGAGGGAACCGGGGGGTACAATGAGCAGTTCTTC. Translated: CASSVEGTGGYNEQFF. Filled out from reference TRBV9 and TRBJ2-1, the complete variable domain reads DSGVTQTPKHLITATGQRVTLRCSPRSGDLSVYWYQQSLDQGLQFLIQYYNGEERAKGNILERFSAQQFPDLHSELNLSSLELGDSALYFCASSVEGTGGYNEQFFGPGTRLTVL.

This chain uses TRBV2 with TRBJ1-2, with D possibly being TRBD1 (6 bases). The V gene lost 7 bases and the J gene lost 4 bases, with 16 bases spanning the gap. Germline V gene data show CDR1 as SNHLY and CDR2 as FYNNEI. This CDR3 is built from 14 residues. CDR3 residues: CASNRAGDGYGYTF. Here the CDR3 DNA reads TGTGCCAGCAACAGAGCAGGGGACGGCTATGGCTACACCTTC.

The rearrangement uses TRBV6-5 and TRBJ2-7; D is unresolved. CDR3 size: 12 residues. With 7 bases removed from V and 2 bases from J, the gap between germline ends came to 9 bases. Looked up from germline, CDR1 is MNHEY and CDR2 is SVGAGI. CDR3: CASKAKTYEQYF. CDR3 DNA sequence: TGTGCCAGCAAAGCGAAAACCTACGAGCAGTACTTC.

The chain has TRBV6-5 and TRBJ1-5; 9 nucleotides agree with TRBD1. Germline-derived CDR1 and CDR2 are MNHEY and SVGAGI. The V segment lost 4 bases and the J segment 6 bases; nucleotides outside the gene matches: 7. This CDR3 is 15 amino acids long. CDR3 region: CASSSGQGVSQPQHF. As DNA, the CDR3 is TGTGCCAGCAGTTCGGGACAGGGAGTTTCTCAGCCCCAGCATTTT.

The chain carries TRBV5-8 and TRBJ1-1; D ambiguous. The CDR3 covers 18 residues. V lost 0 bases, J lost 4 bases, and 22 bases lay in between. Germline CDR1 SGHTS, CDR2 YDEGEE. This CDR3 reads CASSLGLIPSLGGTEAFF. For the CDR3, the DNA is TGTGCCAGCAGCTTGGGGCTTATACCCTCGTTGGGCGGCACTGAAGCTTTCTTT. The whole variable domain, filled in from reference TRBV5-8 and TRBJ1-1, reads EAGVTQSPTHLIKTRGQQATLRCSPISGHTSVYWYQQALGLGLQFLLWYDEGEERNRGNFPPRFSGRQFPNYSSELNVNALELEDSALYLCASSLGLIPSLGGTEAFFGQGTRLTVV.

CDR3 in DNA: TGTGCCAGCAGCCAGACGGGAGGGGCCAAAAACATTCAGTACTTC. This gives the protein CASSQTGGAKNIQYF. The chain uses TRBV7-9 and TRBJ2-4; 8 nucleotides match TRBD2. CDR3 length: 15 residues. In germline, CDR1 is SEHNR, CDR2 FQNEAQ (reference sequence). V lost 5 bases to trimming and J lost 1 base; unmatched junction nucleotides: 4.

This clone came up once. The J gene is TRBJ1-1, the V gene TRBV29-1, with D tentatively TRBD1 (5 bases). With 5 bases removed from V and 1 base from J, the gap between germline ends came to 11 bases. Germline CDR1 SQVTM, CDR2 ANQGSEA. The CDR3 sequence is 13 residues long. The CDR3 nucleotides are TGCAGCGTTCCCGTAACAGGGAACACTGAAGCTTTCTTT. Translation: CSVPVTGNTEAFF.

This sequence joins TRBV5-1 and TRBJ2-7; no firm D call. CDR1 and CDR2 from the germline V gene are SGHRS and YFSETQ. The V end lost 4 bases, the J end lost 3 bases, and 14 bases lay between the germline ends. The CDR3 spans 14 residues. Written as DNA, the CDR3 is TGCGCCAGCAGCCAAAGTCTACAGAGCTACGAGCAGTACTTC. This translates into CASSQSLQSYEQYF.

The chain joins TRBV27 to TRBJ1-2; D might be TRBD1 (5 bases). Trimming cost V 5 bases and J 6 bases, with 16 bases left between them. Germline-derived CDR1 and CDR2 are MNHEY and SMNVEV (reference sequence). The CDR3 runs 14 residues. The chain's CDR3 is CASSPRAGFHGYTF. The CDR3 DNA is TGTGCCAGCAGTCCCCGGGCAGGGTTCCATGGCTACACCTTC.

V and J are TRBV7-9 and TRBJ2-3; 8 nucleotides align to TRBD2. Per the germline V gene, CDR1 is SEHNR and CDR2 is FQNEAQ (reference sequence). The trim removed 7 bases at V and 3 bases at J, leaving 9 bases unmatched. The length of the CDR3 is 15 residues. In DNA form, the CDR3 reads TGTGCCAGCACCCCTCTCGGGGGGGAGACAGATACGCAGTATTTT. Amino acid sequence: CASTPLGGETDTQYF. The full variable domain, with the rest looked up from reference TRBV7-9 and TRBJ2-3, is DTGVSQNPRHKITKRGQNVTFRCDPISEHNRLYWYRQTLGQGPEFLTYFQNEAQLEKSRLLSDRFSAERPKGSFSTLEIQRTEQGDSAMYLCASTPLGGETDTQYFGPGTRLTVL.

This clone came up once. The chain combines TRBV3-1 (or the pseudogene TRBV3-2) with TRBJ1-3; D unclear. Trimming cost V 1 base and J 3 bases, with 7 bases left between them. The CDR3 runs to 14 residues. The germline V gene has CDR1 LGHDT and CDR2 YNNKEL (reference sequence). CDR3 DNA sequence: TGTGCCAGCAGCCAAGCGCAAATTGGAAACACCATATATTTT. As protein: CASSQAQIGNTIYF.

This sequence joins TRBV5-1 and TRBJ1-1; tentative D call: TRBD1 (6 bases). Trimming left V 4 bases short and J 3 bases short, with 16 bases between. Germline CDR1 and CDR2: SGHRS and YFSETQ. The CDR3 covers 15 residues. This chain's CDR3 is CASSGTGSGYTEAFF. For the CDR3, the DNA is TGCGCCAGCAGCGGAACAGGGTCTGGATACACTGAAGCTTTCTTT.

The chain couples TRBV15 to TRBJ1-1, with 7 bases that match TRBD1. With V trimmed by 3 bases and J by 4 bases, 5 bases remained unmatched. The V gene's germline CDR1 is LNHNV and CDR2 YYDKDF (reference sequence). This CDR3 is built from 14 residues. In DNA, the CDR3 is TGTGCCACCAGCAGGGACAGGTACGGCACTGAAGCTTTCTTT. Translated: CATSRDRYGTEAFF.

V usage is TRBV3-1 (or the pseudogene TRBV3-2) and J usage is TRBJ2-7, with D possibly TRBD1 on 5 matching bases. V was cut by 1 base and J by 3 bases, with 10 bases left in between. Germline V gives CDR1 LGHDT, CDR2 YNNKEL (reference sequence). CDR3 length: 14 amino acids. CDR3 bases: TGTGCCAGCAGCCAAGGTGACAGAAACTACGAGCAGTACTTC. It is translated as CASSQGDRNYEQYF.

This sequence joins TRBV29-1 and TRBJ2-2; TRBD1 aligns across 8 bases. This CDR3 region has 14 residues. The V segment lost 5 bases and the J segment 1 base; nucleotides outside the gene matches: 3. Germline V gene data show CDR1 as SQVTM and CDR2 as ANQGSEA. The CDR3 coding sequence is TGCAGCGTTACAGGGGGTAGGAACACCGGGGAGCTGTTTTTT. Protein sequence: CSVTGGRNTGELFF.

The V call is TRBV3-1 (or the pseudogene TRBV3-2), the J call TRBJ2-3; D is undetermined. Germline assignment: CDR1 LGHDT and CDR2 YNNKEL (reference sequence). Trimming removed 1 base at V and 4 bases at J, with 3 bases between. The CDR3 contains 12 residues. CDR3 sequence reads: CASSQVPDTQYF. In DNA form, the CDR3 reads TGTGCCAGCAGCCAAGTCCCAGATACGCAGTATTTT.

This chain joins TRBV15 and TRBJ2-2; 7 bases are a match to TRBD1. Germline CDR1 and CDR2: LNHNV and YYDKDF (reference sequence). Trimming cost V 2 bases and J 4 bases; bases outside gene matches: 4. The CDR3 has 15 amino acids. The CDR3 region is CATSRSPGGTGELFF. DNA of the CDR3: TGTGCCACCAGCAGATCTCCAGGGGGCACCGGGGAGCTGTTTTTT.

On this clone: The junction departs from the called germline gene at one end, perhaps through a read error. This CDR3 reads CASSFVGQFSEANVLTF. The CDR3 DNA reads as TGTGCCAGCAGTTTTGTGGGACAGTTCTCTGAGGCCAACGTCCTGACTTTC. The V gene is TRBV28, the J gene TRBJ2-6, with TRBD1 matching 7 bases. Germline V gene sequence: CDR1 MDHEN, CDR2 SYDVKM. The length of the CDR3 is 17 residues.

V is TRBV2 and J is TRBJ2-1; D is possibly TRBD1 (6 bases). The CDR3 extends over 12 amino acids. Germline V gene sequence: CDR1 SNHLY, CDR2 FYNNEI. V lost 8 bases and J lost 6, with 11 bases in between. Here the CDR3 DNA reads TGTGCCAGCGTTCAGGGGCTCAATGAGCAGTTCTTC. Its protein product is CASVQGLNEQFF. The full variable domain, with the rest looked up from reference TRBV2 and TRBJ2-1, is EPEVTQTPSHQVTQMGQEVILRCVPISNHLYFYWYRQILGQKVEFLVSFYNNEISEKSEIFDDQFSVERPDGSNFTLKIRSTKLEDSAMYFCASVQGLNEQFFGPGTRLTVL.

CDR3 DNA: TGTGCCAGCAGTTTGGGACTAGCGGGGAGGAATGAGCAGTTCTTC. Protein product: CASSLGLAGRNEQFF. This chain joins TRBV6-6 and TRBJ2-1; TRBD2 agrees at 13 bases. In germline, CDR1 is MNHNY, CDR2 SVGAGI (reference sequence). J was trimmed by 7 bases and V by 4 bases; bases with no gene match: 4. This CDR3 contains 15 residues.

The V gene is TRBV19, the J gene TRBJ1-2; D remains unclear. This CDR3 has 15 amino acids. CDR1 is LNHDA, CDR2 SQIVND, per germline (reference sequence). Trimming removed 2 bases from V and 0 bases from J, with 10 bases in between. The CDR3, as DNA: TGTGCCAGTAGTATAAACGGAATGACTAACTATGGCTACACCTTC. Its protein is CASSINGMTNYGYTF.

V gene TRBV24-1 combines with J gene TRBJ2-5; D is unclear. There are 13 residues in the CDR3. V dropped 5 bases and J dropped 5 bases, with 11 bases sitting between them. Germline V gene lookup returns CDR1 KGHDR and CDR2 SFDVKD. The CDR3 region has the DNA TGTGCCACCAGTGGGAGCGCCGCGGAGACCCAGTACTTC. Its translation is CATSGSAAETQYF.